The clone carrying this TCR beta chain was seen many times. The antigen remains unidentified. A second about 7 to 11 cycle PCR used barcoded and J-beta primers. TCRdb re-called the 5' RACE reads through MiXCR, storing one row per CDR3 protein. The top ten clones hold about a sixth of a sample with about 640,000 distinct CDR3 sequences, 25% to 30% of them seen once. The germline CDR1 and CDR2 sequences are DFQATT and SNEGSKA (reference sequence). The CDR3 sequence is 14 residues long. Losses at the gene ends were 4 bases for V and 0 bases for J; bases not matched to a gene: 3. This entry is derived from a study of blood T cells in healthy people across ages. General study points: Donor CMV status, an unknown factor, possibly confounded changes in expanded clonotypes.

This clonotype was sampled from a woman aged 80 or over in good health. V usage is TRBV20-1 and J usage is TRBJ1-5; TRBD1 agrees at 7 bases. Input material: blood. This CDR3 reads CSANQGVSNQPQHF. As DNA, the CDR3 is TGCAGTGCTAACCAGGGGGTTAGCAATCAGCCCCAGCATTTT.